These 9 T cell receptor beta chains originate from one sample sequenced in a study of blood T cell repertoires in COVID-19. The repertoire was sequenced with immunoSEQ multiplex PCR; TCRdb's copy has only in-frame clones and lacks some. This repertoire shows around 190,000 clones, 88% found once; its top ten account for about 1%. Input material: peripheral blood. Receptor source: a man aged 25-45 years with acute or convalescent COVID-19.

The chain couples TRBV10-3 to TRBJ1-2, with 11 bases fitting TRBD1. CDR1 is ENHRY, CDR2 SYGVKD, per germline. The CDR3 totals 14 residues. Trimming took 5 bases from V and 4 from J; bases not matched to a gene: 3. CDR3 coding DNA: TGTGCCATCAGTACCGGGACAGGGGGCTATGGCTACACCTTC. Translation gives CAISTGTGGYGYTF.

The gene calls are TRBV10-1 and TRBJ1-1; 7 bases align to TRBD1. CDR1 WNHNN and CDR2 SYGVQD come from the germline V gene (reference sequence). With 8 bases clipped from V and 3 bases from J, the junction kept 12 bases outside the gene matches. This CDR3 region has 15 residues. CDR3 DNA sequence: TGCGCCAGCTATGACCTTACAGGGGCGGACACTGAAGCTTTCTTT. As protein: CASYDLTGADTEAFF.

The rearrangement links TRBV5-1 to TRBJ1-5; D gene uncertain. Germline V CDR1 and CDR2: SGHRS, YFSETQ. Trimming cost V 1 base and J 7 bases, with 12 bases left between them. The length of the CDR3 is 14 residues. The CDR3 bases are TGCGCCAGCAGCTTGAATGCCGGGAACCAGCCCCAGCATTTT. It is translated as CASSLNAGNQPQHF.

The chain carries TRBV19 and TRBJ1-5, with a possible D match to TRBD1 (5 bases). V was shortened by 11 bases and J by 9 bases, with 20 bases between the two germline ends. Per germline, CDR1 LNHDA and CDR2 SQIVND (reference sequence). The CDR3 totals 13 residues. CDR3 loop: CASSRQGQGPQHF. CDR3 coding DNA: TGTGCCTCCTCCCGGCAGGGTCAGGGGCCCCAGCATTTT.

The rearrangement uses TRBV19 and TRBJ2-1; perhaps TRBD1 as D (6 bases). Germline-derived CDR1 and CDR2 are LNHDA and SQIVND (reference sequence). The CDR3 length is 12 residues. Trimming removed 10 bases at V and 13 bases at J, with 20 bases between. CDR3 DNA: TGTGCCACCTGGGACAACCTCGAGGGACAGTTCTTC. Amino acids: CATWDNLEGQFF.

V usage is TRBV6-1 and J usage is TRBJ1-5, with a weak D call TRBD1 (5 bases). CDR1 MNHNS and CDR2 SASEGT come from the germline V gene. The CDR3 runs to 15 residues. V gave up 2 bases and J gave up 2 bases, with 10 bases separating them. CDR3 nucleotide sequence: TGTGCCAGCAGTGAATCCAGGGCTGGCAATCAGCCCCAGCATTTT. It is translated as CASSESRAGNQPQHF.

J is TRBJ1-5 and V is TRBV28; possible D gene TRBD1, 5 bases. V was pared by 3 bases and J by 0 bases, with 21 bases between. The CDR3 runs to 19 residues. Germline-derived CDR1 and CDR2 are MDHEN and SYDVKM. The CDR3 protein is CASSLLIQAGLYSNQPQHF. CDR3 sequence (DNA): TGTGCCAGCAGTTTGCTCATACAGGCAGGCCTGTATAGCAATCAGCCCCAGCATTTT.

DNA of the CDR3: TGTGCCAGCAGCCGCCGACAGGGTGCTGAAGCTTTCTTT. Translating it yields CASSRRQGAEAFF. The genes are TRBV28 and TRBJ1-1; 7 bases map to TRBD1. The junction had 7 bases not matched to a gene; V was cut back by 6 bases and J by 6 bases. CDR1 is MDHEN, CDR2 SYDVKM, per germline. This CDR3 is built from 13 residues.

The V call is TRBV1, the J call TRBJ2-5; TRBD2, the D gene given by the table, was not confirmed from the DNA. TRBV1 represents a pseudogene. There are 19 residues in the CDR3. The DNA of the CDR3 is TGCACCAGCAGCTCGACCGGGACTAGCGGGGGGAAGGTTGCAGAGACCCAGTACTTC. It yields the protein CTSSSTGTSGGKVAETQYF.